This record covers a single T cell receptor beta chain. Its antigen is unidentified. The data were taken from a study of shared clonotypes between healthy human individuals. Study-level information: CD8 memory received one plate per donor, CD8 naive two, CD4 memory three and CD4 naive three.

Participating donors were healthy, HIV-negative adults free of recent acute infections or vaccinations. A split of CD4+ cells into CD45RA+ naive and CD45RA-negative memory subsets was performed. Notes on the study in general: Blood was the only sampled material, and tissue repertoires likely differ.

Generated by immunoSEQ multiplex PCR, the TCRdb table keeps only in-frame clones and is missing some. The sample lists 2 million to 2.5 million clones, about nine tenths seen once, with approximately 0.4% in the top ten. In germline, CDR1 is MNHEY, CDR2 SMNVEV (reference sequence). This CDR3 comprises 15 residues. V was trimmed by 6 bases and J by 1 base, leaving 15 bases between them. V and J are TRBV27 and TRBJ1-1; the D gene is possibly TRBD1 (5 bases). Source material: naive CD4+ T cells from PBMCs. The sample's subset: CD45RA+ positively selected. This clonotype was sampled from a man in his late teens or twenties in good health. Some clones in this sample may be carry-over from other donors' samples. CDR3 in DNA: TGTGCCAGCAGCCCGTTTTCAGGGAAGAACACTGAAGCTTTCTTT. Its translation is CASSPFSGKNTEAFF.